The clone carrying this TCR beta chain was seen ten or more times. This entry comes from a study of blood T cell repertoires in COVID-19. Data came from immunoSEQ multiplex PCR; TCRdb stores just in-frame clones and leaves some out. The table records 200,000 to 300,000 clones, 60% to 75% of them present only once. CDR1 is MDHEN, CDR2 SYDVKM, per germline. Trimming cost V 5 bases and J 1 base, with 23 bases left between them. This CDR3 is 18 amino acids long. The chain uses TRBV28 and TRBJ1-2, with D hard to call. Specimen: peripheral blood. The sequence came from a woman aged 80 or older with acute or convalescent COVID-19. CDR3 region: CASSPSGLGAPLNYGYTF. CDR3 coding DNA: TGTGCCAGCAGTCCATCCGGGCTGGGAGCGCCCCTTAACTATGGCTACACCTTC.